This T cell receptor beta chain was obtained from a study of T cell repertoires in cytomegalovirus infection. Study as a whole: Selected CMV epitopes included recently identified HLA-C-restricted ones as well as well-studied HLA-B-restricted ones. Both a matching HLA type and CMV infection were indicated by public TCR beta signatures.

CDR1 and CDR2 from the germline V gene are MNHEY and SVGAGI. This CDR3 is 16 amino acids long. V lost 6 bases to trimming and J lost 5 bases; unmatched junction nucleotides: 8. TCRdb ran MiXCR on the reads and lists one entry per CDR3 protein. The table shows roughly 500,000 distinct CDR3 sequences, with about 42% occurring only once. Study-level findings and limits: It was HLA-C-restricted CMV-specific TCR beta clonotypes that dominated the response ex vivo.

Points on this clonotype: The antigen remains undetermined.

This specimen was cultured PBMCs, taken from culture after CMV antigen stimulation. This sequence originates from a human donor in good health (CMV status not recorded). Some clones in this sample may be carry-over from other donors' samples. The V and J genes are TRBV6-5 and TRBJ2-3, with TRBD2 matching 13 bases. The CDR3 reads CASRGSGLAGRDTQYF. The CDR3 DNA reads TGTGCCAGCAGAGGTTCGGGACTAGCGGGACGAGATACGCAGTATTTT.